The entry below gives a single TCR beta chain sequence along with its context. Its antigen remains unknown. The entry originates in a study of CD8 T cells in ankylosing spondylitis. Study conclusions and caveats: Researchers reportedly found disease-linked clones significantly enriched in matched ankylosing spondylitis synovial fluid. Seemingly characteristic of ankylosing spondylitis blood was a TCR beta motif consisting of about 8 highly homologous variants. Disease-associated clones were CD8+ and fairly uncommon in peripheral blood.

TCRdb called the 5' RACE reads again in MiXCR, with one record for every CDR3 protein. The sample records more than 100,000 distinct CDR3 sequences, more than 15% being singletons. The CDR3 is made up of 16 amino acids. With 4 bases clipped from V and 5 bases from J, the junction kept 9 bases outside the gene matches. CDR1 is SGHRS, CDR2 YFSETQ, per germline. The origin of this receptor is a male donor with ankylosing spondylitis. The rearrangement links TRBV5-1 to TRBJ2-1, with TRBD1 identical over 10 bases. The sequenced sample was blood, either unsorted or a sorted T cell fraction (not recorded which). Here the CDR3 DNA reads TGCGCCAGCAGCCACCTGGACAGGGGGTTTCACAATGAGCAGTTCTTC. Its protein product is CASSHLDRGFHNEQFF.